The clone carrying this TCR beta chain was recorded a few times. Its antigen remains unknown. The data originate from a study of graft-versus-host responses after intestinal transplantation. As for the study in general: Anti-thymocyte globulin was used for induction in all recipients, who then took tacrolimus and steroids for roughly 3 years. Findings and caveats of the study: Allograft clonal ratios (graft-versus-host to host-versus-graft) were high in patients who had graft-donor T cell macrochimerism. Early post-transplant declines in HvG were associated with peak levels of circulating GvH clones. Recipient bone marrow held GvH clones, some seen earlier in ileum or blood.

Germline V lookup: CDR1 LNHNV, CDR2 YYDKDF (reference sequence). The CDR3 has 17 residues. J was trimmed by 0 bases and V by 0 bases; bases with no gene match: 4. TCRdb keeps only in-frame clones here, not all; method: immunoSEQ multiplex PCR. The sample includes 84,000 or so clones, roughly four fifths of them seen just once. The V and J genes are TRBV15 and TRBJ2-3; TRBD2 agrees at 9 bases. The material was unstimulated CD4+ T cells sorted from spleen or lymph node cells, obtained before intestinal transplant. This receptor was identified in a human donor who received an intestinal transplant. The CDR3 nucleotides are TGTGCCACCAGCAGAGATTTAGCGGGAGCCAGCACAGATACGCAGTATTTT. Its protein is CATSRDLAGASTDTQYF.